This T cell receptor beta chain was sequenced for a study of regulatory T cells in long-lasting Graves disease. Study background: Graves' patients, diagnosed recently, had received antithyroid drugs under 3 months.

CDR3 length: 14 amino acids. Per the germline V gene, CDR1 is SEHNR and CDR2 is FQNEAQ (reference sequence). V lost 5 bases to trimming and J lost 8 bases; unmatched junction nucleotides: 8. Construction of the TCR beta libraries employed iRepertoire HTBI primers in conjunction with Arm-PCR of CDR3 regions. TCRdb redid the calling of the multiplex PCR reads with MiXCR, one entry per CDR3 protein. This table holds more than 400,000 distinct CDR3 sequences, over 15% found once. Sample time point: newly diagnosed GD, antithyroid drugs for less than 3 months. PBMC-derived RNA was used for the TCR library. Diagnosis followed American Thyroid Association guidelines for Graves' disease. The study's findings and limits: Relative to new patients (roughly 980), persistent patients exhibited greater sharing of public clonotypes (around 2,500).

For this clonotype: Its antigen is undetermined.

The same sample was also studied in work on T cells in Graves' hyperthyroidism and ophthalmopathy.

This clonotype was sampled from a woman aged 25-40 years with Graves disease. The chain uses TRBV7-9 and TRBJ2-1; the match to TRBD1 covers 8 bases. Sequencing was performed on peripheral blood mononuclear cells (PBMCs), taken at new diagnosis, from a patient treated with antithyroid drugs. In DNA, the CDR3 is TGTGCCAGCAGCAATCCAGGGGGCGCGGATGAGCAGTTCTTC. It is translated as CASSNPGGADEQFF.